This is a list of T cell receptor beta chains from one sample in a study of CD8 T cells in ankylosing spondylitis. TCRdb fed the 5' RACE reads into MiXCR, producing one record per CDR3 protein. The sample records roughly 370,000 distinct CDR3 sequences, about a fifth being singletons. What was sequenced was blood, either unsorted or a sorted T cell fraction (not recorded which). These receptors all come from a male donor with ankylosing spondylitis. Both conserved end residues are part of each CDR3. A D gene is named only where the DNA matches it firmly. Size tells how often a clone was seen (once, few, many) or the class of an expanded clone, and some rows leave it out.

-	TRBJ1-2	-	TRBV18	TGTGCCAGCTCACCCGAGACCCTAAACTATGGCTACACCTTC	CASSPETLNYGYTF
-	TRBJ1-6	-	TRBV27	TGTGCCACGCAGCCGCAGAGCTCCTATAATTCACCCCTCCACTTT	CATQPQSSYNSPLHF
few	TRBJ2-3	-	TRBV7-8	TGTGCCAGCAGCCCGACCCTGAGGGAGAAGGACACAGATACGCAGTATTTT	CASSPTLREKDTDTQYF
-	TRBJ2-2	TRBD2	TRBV2	TGTGCCAGCAGCACTAGCGGGAGGGGGGGCACCGGGGAGCTGTTTTTT	CASSTSGRGGTGELFF
-	TRBJ2-5	-	TRBV20-1	TGCAGTGCCATGGGTGGGTCAAGGGACCAGTACTTC	CSAMGGSRDQYF
-	TRBJ2-5	-	TRBV28	TGTGCCACCGTTAACCCTAGGAAGACCCAGTACTTC	CATVNPRKTQYF
many	TRBJ1-1	-	TRBV20-1	TGCAGTGCTTATCCGGAGCAAGCTTTCTTT	CSAYPEQAFF
few	TRBJ2-1	-	TRBV3-1	TGTGCCAGCAGCCAAGTCACGGGAGAGCAGTTCTTC	CASSQVTGEQFF
-	TRBJ2-6	-	TRBV20-1	TGCAGTGCCCGGGACGGAAACTTTCTCTCTGGGGCCAACGTCCTGACTTTC	CSARDGNFLSGANVLTF
few	TRBJ2-2	TRBD2	TRBV7-8	TGTGCCAGCAGCCCTAGCGGGAGGGCAACCCCCGGGGAGCTGTTTTTT	CASSPSGRATPGELFF
-	TRBJ1-1	-	TRBV5-1	TGCGCCAGCAGCTTGGATCCGGCCGGTAGATGGAACACTGAAGCTTTCTTT	CASSLDPAGRWNTEAFF
few	TRBJ2-7	-	TRBV2	TGTGCCAGCATGGAGGGGATTTACGAGCAGTACTTC	CASMEGIYEQYF
-	TRBJ2-2	TRBD1	TRBV6-1	TGTGCCAGCAGTCGGGGACAGGGGATCATCGAGCTGTTTTTT	CASSRGQGIIELFF
-	TRBJ2-5	TRBD1	TRBV6-2/TRBV6-3	TGTGCCAGCAGTGATACAGGGGCCCAAGAGACCCAGTACTTC	CASSDTGAQETQYF
few	TRBJ2-1	-	TRBV28	TGTGCCAGCAGCCCCCGGGTGGGCAGAACCTACAATGAGCAGTTCTTC	CASSPRVGRTYNEQFF
-	TRBJ2-1	-	TRBV5-1	TGCGCCAGCAGCAGGGTGGGGGGAAGCTCCTACAATGAGCAGTTCTTC	CASSRVGGSSYNEQFF
few	TRBJ2-7	-	TRBV10-3	TGTGCCATCAGTGAGCAACAGAGGACCGCCTACGAGCAGTACTTC	CAISEQQRTAYEQYF
few	TRBJ2-1	TRBD2	TRBV11-3	TGTGCCAGCAGCCGTCAGACTAGCGCCTACAATGAGCAGTTCTTC	CASSRQTSAYNEQFF
-	TRBJ2-1	TRBD2	TRBV6-5	TGTGCCAGCAGTTTCTCTCGGGAGGTTACCAATGAGCAGTTCTTC	CASSFSREVTNEQFF